This entry describes one T cell receptor beta chain. Its target is not known. This sample is part of a study of CD8 T cells in Susac syndrome. Whole-study results and caveats: It was acknowledged in the study that its TCR sequencing and HLA analysis involved a relatively small number of individuals.

Random hexamers served to reverse transcribe roughly 0.45 to 1 ug RNA. Coverage of TCR beta CDR3 amplification by immunoSEQ multiplex PCR extended to 54 Vbeta and 13 Jbeta. Using its own MiXCR run on the immunoSEQ multiplex PCR reads, TCRdb lists one record per CDR3 protein. The repertoire consists of 140,000 or so distinct CDR3 sequences, with roughly 95% occurring once and the leading ten covering around 0.11%. This CDR3 is built from 14 residues. The V gene lost 6 bases and the J gene lost 7 bases, with 17 bases spanning the gap. Germline CDR1 reads KGHDR; CDR2 reads SFDVKD. CD8+ and CD4+ T cells from blood underwent TCR beta sequencing. Treatment-naive patients with stable or active relapsing-remitting disease served as multiple sclerosis controls.

The chain links TRBV24-1 to TRBJ1-1; tentatively, D is TRBD1 (6 bases). The sequenced material came from CD4+ T cells from PBMCs. The TCR was taken from a human donor with multiple sclerosis. CDR3 sequence (DNA): TGTGCCACCAGTAGGGCAGGGGTCGAGAGTGAAGCTTTCTTT. Encoded protein: CATSRAGVESEAFF.